This is a list of T cell receptor beta chains from one sample in a study of PD-L1 blockade in urothelial cancer. Data came from immunoSEQ multiplex PCR; TCRdb stores just in-frame clones and leaves some out. The sample consists of 85,000 to 90,000 clones, about 90% of them appearing once. Sample: PBMCs, taken around atezolizumab (anti-PD-L1) treatment. Every receptor here comes from an elderly woman with urothelial cancer. CDR3s include the opening cysteine and the closing phenylalanine or tryptophan. D genes are given only for firm matches. Clone size is not always given. Where it is, it says once, few, many or a class for expanded clones.

size	V	D	J	CDR3	DNA
NA	TRBV5-1	NA	TRBJ2-1	CASSPEGTLRAYNEQFF	TGCGCCAGCAGCCCGGAGGGGACCCTTAGGGCCTACAATGAGCAGTTCTTC
NA	TRBV5-1	TRBD2	TRBJ2-7	CASSPGGLASAYEQYF	TGCGCCAGCAGCCCGGGGGGACTAGCATCGGCCTACGAGCAGTACTTC
once	TRBV5-1	NA	TRBJ2-2	CASSLGWLTGELFF	TGCGCCAGCAGCTTGGGCTGGCTCACCGGGGAGCTGTTTTTT
once	TRBV4-1	TRBD1	TRBJ1-1	CASSLGQGGFNTEAFF	TGCGCCAGCAGCCTCGGACAGGGTGGTTTTAACACTGAAGCTTTCTTT
NA	TRBV5-1	NA	TRBJ2-1	CASSLIGAQGHEQFF	TGCGCCAGCAGCTTGATAGGGGCCCAGGGGCATGAGCAGTTCTTC
NA	TRBV5-1	NA	TRBJ2-7	CASSRQGDLTYEQYF	TGCGCCAGCAGCCGGCAAGGAGATTTAACCTACGAGCAGTACTTC
NA	TRBV28	TRBD1	TRBJ1-3	CASSLYRGQGAGNTIYF	TGTGCCAGCAGTTTATATAGGGGACAGGGGGCTGGAAACACCATATATTTT
NA	TRBV7-2	NA	TRBJ1-1	CASTPSAITEAFF	TGTGCCAGCACCCCCTCCGCGATCACTGAAGCTTTCTTT
NA	TRBV6-1	TRBD1	TRBJ2-7	CASSEGQGATYEQYF	TGTGCCAGCAGTGAAGGACAGGGGGCTACCTACGAGCAGTACTTC
NA	TRBV15	TRBD1	TRBJ1-1	CATSRDPGQGASEAFF	TGTGCCACCAGCAGGGACCCCGGACAGGGGGCGTCTGAAGCTTTCTTT
NA	TRBV27	NA	TRBJ1-1	CASSLTRQNTEAFF	TGTGCCAGCAGTTTAACGCGACAGAACACTGAAGCTTTCTTT
NA	TRBV30	NA	TRBJ2-2	CAWRRWGVRVGTGELFF	TGTGCCTGGAGGAGGTGGGGCGTCCGAGTCGGCACCGGGGAGCTGTTTTTT
NA	TRBV5-4	TRBD2	TRBJ2-1	CASSLGFLAGYNEQFF	TGTGCCAGCAGCTTGGGTTTTCTAGCGGGTTACAATGAGCAGTTCTTC
NA	TRBV9	TRBD2	TRBJ2-3	CASSASGRARGTDTQYF	TGTGCCAGCAGCGCTAGCGGGAGGGCCAGGGGCACAGATACGCAGTATTTT
once	TRBV11-2	NA	TRBJ2-2	CASSEREGFGGELFF	TGTGCCAGCAGCGAGAGGGAAGGGTTTGGCGGGGAGCTGTTTTTT
NA	TRBV5-1	TRBD1	TRBJ2-3	CASSPGGRPGQITDTQYF	TGCGCCAGCAGCCCCGGAGGTCGTCCGGGACAGATCACAGATACGCAGTATTTT
NA	TRBV4-1	NA	TRBJ2-7	CASSHDINRDHPHF	TGCGCCAGCAGCCACGATATAAACCGGGATCATCCTCATTTC
NA	TRBV25-1	NA	TRBJ2-7	CASSAYYEQYF	TGTGCCAGCAGTGCCTACTACGAGCAGTACTTC
NA	TRBV19	TRBD2	TRBJ2-1	CASTGTSGQYNEQFF	TGTGCCAGTACTGGGACTAGCGGGCAATACAATGAGCAGTTCTTC
NA	TRBV30	TRBD1	TRBJ2-1	CAWGGTGEYNEQFF	TGTGCCTGGGGGGGGACAGGGGAATACAATGAGCAGTTCTTC
NA	TRBV27	TRBD2	TRBJ2-5	CASSFLAGLEETQYF	TGTGCCAGCAGTTTTTTAGCGGGACTCGAAGAGACCCAGTACTTC
NA	TRBV29-1	TRBD1	TRBJ1-4	CSVEQGAGEKLFF	TGCAGCGTGGAACAGGGGGCCGGTGAAAAACTGTTTTTT
NA	TRBV27	TRBD1	TRBJ1-3	CASSLDRGNTIYF	TGTGCCAGCAGTTTGGACAGGGGAAACACCATATATTTT
NA	TRBV30	NA	TRBJ1-4	CAWINRQEFATNEKLFF	TGTGCCTGGATAAACAGGCAGGAATTTGCAACTAATGAAAAACTGTTTTTT
few	TRBV28	TRBD1	TRBJ2-5	CASSFPGQGKTQYF	TGTGCCAGCAGTTTTCCCGGACAGGGAAAGACCCAGTACTTC